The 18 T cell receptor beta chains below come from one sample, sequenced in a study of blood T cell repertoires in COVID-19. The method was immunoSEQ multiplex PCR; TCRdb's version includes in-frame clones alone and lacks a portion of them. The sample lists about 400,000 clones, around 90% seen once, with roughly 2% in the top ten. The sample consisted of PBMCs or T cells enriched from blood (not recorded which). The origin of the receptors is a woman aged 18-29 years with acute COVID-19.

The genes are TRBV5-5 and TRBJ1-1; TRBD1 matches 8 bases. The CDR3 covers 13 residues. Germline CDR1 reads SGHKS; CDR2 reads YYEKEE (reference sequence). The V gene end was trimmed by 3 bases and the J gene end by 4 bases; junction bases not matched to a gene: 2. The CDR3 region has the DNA TGTGCCAGCAGCTGGACAGGGATCACTGAAGCTTTCTTT. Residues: CASSWTGITEAFF.

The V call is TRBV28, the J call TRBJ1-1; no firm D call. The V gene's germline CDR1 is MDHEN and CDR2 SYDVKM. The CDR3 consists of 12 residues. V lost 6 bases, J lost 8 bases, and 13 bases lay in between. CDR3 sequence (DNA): TGTGCCAGCAGCCCCCCCGTGGGCGAAGCTTTCTTT. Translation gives CASSPPVGEAFF. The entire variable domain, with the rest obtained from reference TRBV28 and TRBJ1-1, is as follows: DVKVTQSSRYLVKRTGEKVFLECVQDMDHENMFWYRQDPGLGLRLIYFSYDVKMKEKGDIPEGYSVSREKKERFSLILESASTNQTSMYLCASSPPVGEAFFGQGTRLTVV.

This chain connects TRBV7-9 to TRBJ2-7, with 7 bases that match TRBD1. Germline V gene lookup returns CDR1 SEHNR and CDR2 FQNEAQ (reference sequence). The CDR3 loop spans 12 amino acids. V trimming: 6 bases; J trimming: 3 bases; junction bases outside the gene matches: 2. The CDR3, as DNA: TGTGCCAGCAGGGGACAGAGCTACGAGCAGTACTTC. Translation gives CASRGQSYEQYF.

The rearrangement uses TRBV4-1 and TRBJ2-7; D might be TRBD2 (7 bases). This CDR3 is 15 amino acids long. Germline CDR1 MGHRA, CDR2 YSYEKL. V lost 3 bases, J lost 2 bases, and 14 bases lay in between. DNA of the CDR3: TGCGCCAGCAGCCAGGGGGCCGGGACTACCTACGAGCAGTACTTC. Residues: CASSQGAGTTYEQYF.

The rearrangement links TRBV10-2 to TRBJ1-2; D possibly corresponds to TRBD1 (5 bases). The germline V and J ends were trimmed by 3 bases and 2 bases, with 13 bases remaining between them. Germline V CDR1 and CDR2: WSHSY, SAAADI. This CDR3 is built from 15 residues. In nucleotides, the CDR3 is TGCGCCAGCAGTGACCGGGACTCGGTAAACTATGGCTACACCTTC. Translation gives CASSDRDSVNYGYTF.

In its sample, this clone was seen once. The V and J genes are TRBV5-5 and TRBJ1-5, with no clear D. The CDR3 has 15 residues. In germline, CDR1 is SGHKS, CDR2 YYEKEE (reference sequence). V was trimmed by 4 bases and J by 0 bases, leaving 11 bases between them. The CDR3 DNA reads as TGTGCCAGCAGCCGAAACAGTGATAGCAATCAGCCCCAGCATTTT. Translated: CASSRNSDSNQPQHF.

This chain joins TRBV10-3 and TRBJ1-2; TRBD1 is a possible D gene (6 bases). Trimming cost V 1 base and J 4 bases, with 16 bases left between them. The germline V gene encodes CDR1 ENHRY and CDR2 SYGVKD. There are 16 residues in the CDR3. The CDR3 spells CAISEWVGGQAYGYTF. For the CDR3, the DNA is TGTGCCATCAGTGAGTGGGTGGGGGGGCAAGCCTATGGCTACACCTTC.

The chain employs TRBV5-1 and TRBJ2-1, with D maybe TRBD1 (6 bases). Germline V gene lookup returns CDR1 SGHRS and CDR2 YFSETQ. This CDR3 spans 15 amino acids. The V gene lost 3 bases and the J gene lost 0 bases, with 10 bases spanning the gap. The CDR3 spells CASSSGQISYNEQFF. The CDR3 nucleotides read TGCGCCAGCAGCTCAGGACAGATCTCCTACAATGAGCAGTTCTTC. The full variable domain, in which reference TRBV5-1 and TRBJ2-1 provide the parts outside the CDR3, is KAGVTQTPRYLIKTRGQQVTLSCSPISGHRSVSWYQQTPGQGLQFLFEYFSETQRNKGNFPGRFSGRQFSNSRSEMNVSTLELGDSALYLCASSSGQISYNEQFFGPGTRLTVL.

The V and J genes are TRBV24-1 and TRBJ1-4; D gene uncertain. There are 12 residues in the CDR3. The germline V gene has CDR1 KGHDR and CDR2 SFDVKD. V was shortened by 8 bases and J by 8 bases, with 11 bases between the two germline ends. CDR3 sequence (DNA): TGTGCCACCATTTTCCAGCGGGAAAAACTGTTTTTT. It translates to CATIFQREKLFF.

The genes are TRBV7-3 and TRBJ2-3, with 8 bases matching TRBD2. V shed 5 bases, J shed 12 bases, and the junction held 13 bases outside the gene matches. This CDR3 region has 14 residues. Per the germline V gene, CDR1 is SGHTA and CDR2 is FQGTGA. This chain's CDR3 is CASSPTSGGPPQYF. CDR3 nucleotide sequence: TGTGCCAGCAGCCCAACGTCGGGGGGGCCTCCACAGTATTTT.

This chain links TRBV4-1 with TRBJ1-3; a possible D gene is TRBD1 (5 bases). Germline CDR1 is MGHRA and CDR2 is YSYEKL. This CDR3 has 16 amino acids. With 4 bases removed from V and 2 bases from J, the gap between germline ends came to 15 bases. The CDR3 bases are TGCGCCAGCAGCCCGGGGACTCCAAACGCTGGAAACACCATATATTTT. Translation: CASSPGTPNAGNTIYF.

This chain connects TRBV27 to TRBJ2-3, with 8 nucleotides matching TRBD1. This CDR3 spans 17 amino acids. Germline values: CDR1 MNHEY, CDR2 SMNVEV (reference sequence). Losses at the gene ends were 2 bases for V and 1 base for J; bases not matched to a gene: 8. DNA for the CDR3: TGTGCCAGCAGTTTAATCTACCCGGACAGGGGCACAGATACGCAGTATTTT. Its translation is CASSLIYPDRGTDTQYF.

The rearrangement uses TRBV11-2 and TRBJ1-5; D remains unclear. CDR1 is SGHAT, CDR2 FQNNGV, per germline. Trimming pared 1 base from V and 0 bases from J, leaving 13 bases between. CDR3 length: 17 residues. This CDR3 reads CASSLGFGEYSNQPQHF. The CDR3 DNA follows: TGTGCCAGCAGCTTAGGTTTCGGAGAATATAGCAATCAGCCCCAGCATTTT.

The CDR3 coding sequence is TGTGCCAGCTCCCGGGACTTCCAAGAGACCCAGTACTTC. Encoded protein: CASSRDFQETQYF. The rearrangement uses TRBV18 and TRBJ2-5; TRBD2 is a possible D gene (6 bases). This CDR3 has 13 amino acids. Per germline, CDR1 KGHSH and CDR2 LQKENI. Trimming left V 6 bases short and J 1 base short, with 9 bases between.

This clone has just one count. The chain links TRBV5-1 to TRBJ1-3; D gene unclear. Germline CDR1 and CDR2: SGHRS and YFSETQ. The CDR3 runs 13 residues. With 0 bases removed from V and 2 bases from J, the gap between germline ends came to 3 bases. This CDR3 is CASSLGAGNTIYF. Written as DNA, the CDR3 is TGCGCCAGCAGCTTGGGCGCTGGAAACACCATATATTTT.

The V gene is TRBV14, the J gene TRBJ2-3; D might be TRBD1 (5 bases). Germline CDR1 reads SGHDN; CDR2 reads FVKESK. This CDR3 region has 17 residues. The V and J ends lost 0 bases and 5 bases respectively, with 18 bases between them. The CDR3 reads CASSQDSFLRARDTQYF. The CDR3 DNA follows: TGTGCCAGCAGCCAAGACTCCTTTCTCAGGGCTAGAGATACGCAGTATTTT.

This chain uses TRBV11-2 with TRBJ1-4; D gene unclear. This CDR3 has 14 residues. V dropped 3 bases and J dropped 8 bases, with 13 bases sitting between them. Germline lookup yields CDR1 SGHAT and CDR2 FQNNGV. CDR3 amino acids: CASSFGTGFEKLFF. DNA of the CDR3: TGTGCCAGCAGCTTTGGTACGGGATTCGAAAAACTGTTTTTT.

The CDR3 loop reads CASSPYIGGGITEAFF. Here the CDR3 DNA reads TGTGCCAGCTCACCATATATTGGGGGAGGGATCACTGAAGCTTTCTTT. The genes are TRBV18 and TRBJ1-1, with D perhaps TRBD1 (5 bases). The CDR3 covers 16 residues. V was cut by 2 bases and J by 4 bases, with 17 bases left in between. Germline values: CDR1 KGHSH, CDR2 LQKENI.